This T cell receptor (beta chain) emerged from a study of cytomegalovirus exposure and HLA in healthy donors. Study-level points and caveats: For most TCR sequences rarity was the rule, although some public TCRs occurred in many donors.

The CDR3 is 14 residues long. V shed 3 bases and J 4 bases; nucleotides not matched to a gene: 3. The V gene's germline CDR1 is MGHRA and CDR2 YSYEKL. To note about this clone: Its antigen is as yet unknown.

In the PCR, 60 Vbeta and 13 Jbeta primers were used. Clones were sequenced by immunoSEQ multiplex PCR, and TCRdb holds only the in-frame ones, with some missing. The sample yields roughly 150,000 clones, about 75% seen once. Sequenced material: PBMCs. The V call is TRBV4-1, the J call TRBJ2-5, with 9 bases lining up with TRBD2. The source of this sequence is a man aged 18-30 years in good health and CMV-seropositive. Written as DNA, the CDR3 is TGCGCCAGCAGCCACTTACTAGCGGGAGAGACCCAGTACTTC. Translated: CASSHLLAGETQYF.